The rows below give T cell receptor beta chains drawn from one sample of a study of T cell responses to AZD1222 COVID-19 vaccine. Measured with immunoSEQ multiplex PCR; TCRdb has only the in-frame clones, and not every one. The sample has 60,000 to 85,000 clones; roughly 85% are singletons. This specimen was peripheral blood, taken on day 0 of AZD1222 vaccination. These receptors all stem from an adult in good health. Both conserved end residues are part of each CDR3. D genes are given only for firm matches. Clone size is given for some rows only: seen once, a few or many times, or a class if the clone is expanded.

d_call: -; j_call: TRBJ1-2; clone_size: -; v_call: TRBV5-4; cdr3_nt: TGTGCCAGCAGCTCCGAAGGGATGGGCCAACGGAGTGGCTACACCTTC; cdr3_aa: CASSSEGMGQRSGYTF
d_call: -; j_call: TRBJ2-5; clone_size: -; v_call: TRBV6-5; cdr3_nt: TGTGCCAGCAGTTACTCGTACCAAGAGACCCAGTACTTC; cdr3_aa: CASSYSYQETQYF
d_call: -; j_call: TRBJ1-4; clone_size: -; v_call: TRBV13; cdr3_nt: TGTGCCAGCAGCTACTCCCAGGGTGCAACTAATGAAAAACTGTTTTTT; cdr3_aa: CASSYSQGATNEKLFF
d_call: -; j_call: TRBJ2-1; clone_size: -; v_call: TRBV21-1; cdr3_nt: TGTGCCAGCAGCAAGGGCGGACTCTCCTTCAATGAGCAGTTCTTC; cdr3_aa: CASSKGGLSFNEQFF
d_call: -; j_call: TRBJ1-6; clone_size: -; v_call: TRBV5-1; cdr3_nt: TGCGCCAGCGGAGACAGCTATAATTCACCCCTCCACTTT; cdr3_aa: CASGDSYNSPLHF
d_call: -; j_call: TRBJ2-1; clone_size: -; v_call: TRBV5-5; cdr3_nt: TGTGCCAGCAGCTTGGAGGGGTTCTCCTACAATGAGCAGTTCTTC; cdr3_aa: CASSLEGFSYNEQFF
d_call: TRBD2; j_call: TRBJ2-3; clone_size: once; v_call: TRBV6-6; cdr3_nt: TGTGCCAGCAGCACTAGCGGGAGGGCCTCCGGTACGCAGTATTTT; cdr3_aa: CASSTSGRASGTQYF
d_call: TRBD1; j_call: TRBJ2-7; clone_size: -; v_call: TRBV6-5; cdr3_nt: TGTGCCAGCAGCCGAGACAGGGCCTACGAGCAGTACTTC; cdr3_aa: CASSRDRAYEQYF
d_call: -; j_call: TRBJ2-7; clone_size: once; v_call: TRBV5-1; cdr3_nt: TGCGCCAGCAGCTTGCGGGCAGGGTCGGCTTCCTACGAGCAGTACTTC; cdr3_aa: CASSLRAGSASYEQYF
d_call: TRBD1; j_call: TRBJ2-5; clone_size: -; v_call: TRBV7-9; cdr3_nt: TGTGCCAGCAGCTCCCGACAGGGCAAGACCCAGTACTTC; cdr3_aa: CASSSRQGKTQYF
d_call: TRBD1; j_call: TRBJ1-3; clone_size: -; v_call: TRBV6-5; cdr3_nt: TGTGCCAGCAGTTCCAGGGGGCTAGGAAACACCATATATTTT; cdr3_aa: CASSSRGLGNTIYF
d_call: -; j_call: TRBJ1-1; clone_size: few; v_call: TRBV6-4; cdr3_nt: TGTGCCAGCAGTGTACTACACACTGAAGCTTTCTTT; cdr3_aa: CASSVLHTEAFF
d_call: TRBD2; j_call: TRBJ2-3; clone_size: once; v_call: TRBV9; cdr3_nt: TGTGCCAGCAGCGTAAGCGGGGCCCCAGATACGCAGTATTTT; cdr3_aa: CASSVSGAPDTQYF
d_call: -; j_call: TRBJ1-1; clone_size: -; v_call: TRBV28; cdr3_nt: TGTGCCAGCTGGGAGGGGGGCAGACAAAAGACTGAAGCTTTCTTT; cdr3_aa: CASWEGGRQKTEAFF
d_call: TRBD1; j_call: TRBJ1-6; clone_size: once; v_call: TRBV7-9; cdr3_nt: TGTGCCAGCAGCTCCACAGGGGTAAATTCACCCCTCCACTTT; cdr3_aa: CASSSTGVNSPLHF
d_call: -; j_call: TRBJ2-7; clone_size: -; v_call: TRBV29-1; cdr3_nt: TGCAGCGTTCCGGCTCAGGGGAGTCGGCAGTACTTC; cdr3_aa: CSVPAQGSRQYF
d_call: TRBD1; j_call: TRBJ1-1; clone_size: -; v_call: TRBV5-6; cdr3_nt: TGTGCCAGCAGCTTTACAGGACAGGGGAACACTGAAGCTTTCTTT; cdr3_aa: CASSFTGQGNTEAFF
d_call: TRBD1; j_call: TRBJ1-6; clone_size: -; v_call: TRBV2; cdr3_nt: TGTGCCAGCAGTGAAGGGGACAGGCCCGTTTATAATTCACCCCTCCACTTT; cdr3_aa: CASSEGDRPVYNSPLHF
d_call: -; j_call: TRBJ1-2; clone_size: -; v_call: TRBV25-1; cdr3_nt: TGTGCCAGCAGTGACGGTTCTTTCCACTATGGCTACACCTTC; cdr3_aa: CASSDGSFHYGYTF
d_call: TRBD2; j_call: TRBJ2-3; clone_size: -; v_call: TRBV4-1; cdr3_nt: TGCGCCAGCAGCCAAGATCTGTCGGGAGGGTTTGAAGATACGCAGTATTTT; cdr3_aa: CASSQDLSGGFEDTQYF
d_call: TRBD2; j_call: TRBJ2-1; clone_size: -; v_call: TRBV10-3; cdr3_nt: TGTGCCATCAGTGAGTTCCCTAGCGGGAGTGGAAATGAGCAGTTCTTC; cdr3_aa: CAISEFPSGSGNEQFF
d_call: TRBD1; j_call: TRBJ1-5; clone_size: -; v_call: TRBV29-1; cdr3_nt: TGCAGCGTTGGGGACAGGGCGAATCAGCCCCAGCATTTT; cdr3_aa: CSVGDRANQPQHF
d_call: TRBD2; j_call: TRBJ2-5; clone_size: -; v_call: TRBV4-2; cdr3_nt: TGTGCCAGCAGCCACCGACTAGCGGGGGGGCGGACAAGTGAGGAGACCCAGTACTTC; cdr3_aa: CASSHRLAGGRTSEETQYF
d_call: TRBD2; j_call: TRBJ2-7; clone_size: -; v_call: TRBV5-1; cdr3_nt: TGCGCCAGCAGCGCAGGACTAGCGGAGGGGAGAGACGAGCAGTACTTC; cdr3_aa: CASSAGLAEGRDEQYF
d_call: TRBD1; j_call: TRBJ1-6; clone_size: once; v_call: TRBV28; cdr3_nt: TGTGCCAGCAGTGGGACAGGGTTAAATTCACCCCTCCACTTT; cdr3_aa: CASSGTGLNSPLHF
d_call: -; j_call: TRBJ1-3; clone_size: -; v_call: TRBV28; cdr3_nt: TGTGCCAGCACCTCATTTGCAGGAGCTGGAAACACCATATATTTT; cdr3_aa: CASTSFAGAGNTIYF
d_call: -; j_call: TRBJ1-4; clone_size: -; v_call: TRBV21-1; cdr3_nt: TGTGCCAGCACGCAAAATGAAAAACTGTTTTTT; cdr3_aa: CASTQNEKLFF
d_call: TRBD1; j_call: TRBJ1-2; clone_size: once; v_call: TRBV19; cdr3_nt: TGTGCCAGTGGGACAGGGGGCCTCGATAACTATGGCTACACCTTC; cdr3_aa: CASGTGGLDNYGYTF
d_call: TRBD1; j_call: TRBJ1-3; clone_size: -; v_call: TRBV6-5; cdr3_nt: TGTGCCAGCAGCTTCGACAGGGCTGGAAACACCATATATTTT; cdr3_aa: CASSFDRAGNTIYF
d_call: -; j_call: TRBJ1-5; clone_size: -; v_call: TRBV12-5; cdr3_nt: TGTGCTAGTGGTTTTAGGTCCGATCAGCCCCAGCATTTT; cdr3_aa: CASGFRSDQPQHF
d_call: -; j_call: TRBJ2-2; clone_size: -; v_call: TRBV27; cdr3_nt: TGTGCCAGCAGTTTCAAGTCGTCCACCGGGGAGCTGTTTTTT; cdr3_aa: CASSFKSSTGELFF
d_call: -; j_call: TRBJ1-4; clone_size: -; v_call: TRBV6-5; cdr3_nt: TGTGCCAGCAGCGGGGCAGGGTCGAATGAAAAACTGTTTTTT; cdr3_aa: CASSGAGSNEKLFF
d_call: -; j_call: TRBJ1-2; clone_size: few; v_call: TRBV6-1; cdr3_nt: TGTGCCAGCAGTGAAGGGACCCCCTATGGCTACACCTTC; cdr3_aa: CASSEGTPYGYTF
d_call: -; j_call: TRBJ2-5; clone_size: -; v_call: TRBV15; cdr3_nt: TGTGCCACCAGCAATTTGGGAGCGCGGGAGACCCAGTACTTC; cdr3_aa: CATSNLGARETQYF
d_call: -; j_call: TRBJ1-5; clone_size: -; v_call: TRBV19; cdr3_nt: TGTGCCAGTAGTATTTCAGGGAATTCAGGACAGCCCCAGCATTTT; cdr3_aa: CASSISGNSGQPQHF
d_call: -; j_call: TRBJ2-7; clone_size: -; v_call: TRBV12-5; cdr3_nt: TGTGCTAGTGGTTTGGTAGGTGGTGGGCCCTACTACGAGCAGTACTTC; cdr3_aa: CASGLVGGGPYYEQYF
d_call: TRBD1; j_call: TRBJ2-7; clone_size: few; v_call: TRBV11-2; cdr3_nt: TGTGCCAGCAGCTGGACAGGGTCGTACGAGCAGTACTTC; cdr3_aa: CASSWTGSYEQYF
d_call: -; j_call: TRBJ2-1; clone_size: once; v_call: TRBV24-1; cdr3_nt: TGTGCCACGGCTCCCGCTCAGGGGGGCAATGAGCAGTTCTTC; cdr3_aa: CATAPAQGGNEQFF
d_call: TRBD1; j_call: TRBJ2-5; clone_size: -; v_call: TRBV11-3; cdr3_nt: TGTGCCAGCAGCGCTCGATCTCCGGGACAGCAAGAGACCCAGTACTTC; cdr3_aa: CASSARSPGQQETQYF
d_call: -; j_call: TRBJ1-2; clone_size: -; v_call: TRBV5-1; cdr3_nt: TGCGCCAGCAGCTTGGAAGGGGCGCCCTATGGCTACACCTTC; cdr3_aa: CASSLEGAPYGYTF
d_call: TRBD1; j_call: TRBJ2-2; clone_size: -; v_call: TRBV4-1; cdr3_nt: TGCGCCAGCAGCCAAGACGGGACAGGGCAACTGTTTTTT; cdr3_aa: CASSQDGTGQLFF